The clone carrying this T cell receptor beta chain turned up a few times. What it binds is not known. The length of the CDR3 is 18 residues. J lost 4 bases, V lost 0 bases, and 16 bases had no gene match. CDR1 is GTSNPN and CDR2 is SVGIG in the germline V gene (reference sequence). TCRdb redid the calling of the 5' RACE reads with MiXCR, one entry per CDR3 protein. The sample has 450,000 to 650,000 distinct CDR3 sequences, roughly 14% seen once; the top ten hold about 14%. The data belong to a study of T cells after yellow fever vaccination. Study background: Fractions of low cell number were prepared using SMART-Seq v4 Ultra Low Input.

Study findings and constraints: Boosting was followed by the reappearance of most primary-vaccination clones (96% CD4, about 88% CD8). Bulk-population clonotypes that are abundant could appear as contaminants in FACS-sorted repertoires.

Here the sequenced sample was PBMCs, taken on the day of the yellow fever booster vaccination. The source of this sequence is a man aged 30 to 39 who received the YFV17D yellow fever vaccine. The chain uses TRBV30 and TRBJ2-3, with 7 nucleotides matching TRBD2. The CDR3 DNA follows: TGTGCCTGGAGTGTTCCCTCTAAGGGGAGGGCCTTGGCAGATACGCAGTATTTT. This codes for CAWSVPSKGRALADTQYF. Together with reference TRBV30 and TRBJ2-3, the CDR3 gives the full variable domain: SQTIHQWPATLVQPVGSPLSLECTVEGTSNPNLYWYRQAAGRGLQLLFYSVGIGQISSEVPQNLSASRPQDRQFILSSKKLLLSDSGFYLCAWSVPSKGRALADTQYFGPGTRLTVL.